A selection of T cell receptor beta chains follows, all from one sample in a study of blood T cell repertoires in COVID-19. Produced via immunoSEQ multiplex PCR; TCRdb's table is partial and in-frame only. The table has approximately 210,000 clones, just over 85% seen once. The sample comprised PBMCs or T cells enriched from blood (not recorded which). These receptors came from a woman between 50 and 59 years old with acute COVID-19. CDR3s include the opening cysteine and the closing phenylalanine or tryptophan. The order of the fields is CDR3 length, J gene, V gene, clone size, D gene, CDR3 protein, CDR3 DNA. A D gene is named only where the DNA matches it firmly. Size is stated for part of the rows, as once, few or many counts, or as a class when the clone is expanded.

14 TRBJ2-7 TRBV4-3 . . CASSQDAGNYEQYF TGCGCCAGCAGCCAAGACGCAGGGAACTACGAGCAGTACTTC
13 TRBJ1-2 TRBV2 . . CASRDPGDYGYTF TGTGCCAGCAGGGACCCGGGGGACTATGGCTACACCTTC
13 TRBJ2-2 TRBV19 . . CASSAGQTGELFF TGTGCCAGTTCGGCGGGACAGACCGGGGAGCTGTTTTTT
16 TRBJ1-2 TRBV10-3 . TRBD1 CANRGQGTPSNYGYTF TGTGCCAACCGGGGACAGGGGACCCCTTCTAACTATGGCTACACCTTC
16 TRBJ2-3 TRBV29-1 once . CSVKGQAEDITDTQYF TGCAGCGTTAAGGGACAAGCGGAGGACATCACAGATACGCAGTATTTT
14 TRBJ2-1 TRBV19 . . CASSIPSGAYEQFF TGTGCCAGTAGTATTCCGTCAGGGGCCTATGAGCAGTTCTTC
15 TRBJ1-1 TRBV4-3 . . CASSQDSARNTEAFF TGCGCCAGCAGCCAGGACAGTGCGAGGAACACTGAAGCTTTCTTT
15 TRBJ2-5 TRBV5-5 . TRBD2 CASSLGTSGLETQYF TGTGCCAGCAGCCTAGGGACTAGCGGGTTGGAGACCCAGTACTTC
12 TRBJ2-7 TRBV24-1 . . CATTEAGYEQYF TGTGCCACCACGGAGGCGGGTTACGAGCAGTACTTC
14 TRBJ1-1 TRBV4-1 . . CASSRTGRNTEAFF TGCGCCAGCAGCCGAACAGGGAGGAACACTGAAGCTTTCTTT
16 TRBJ2-7 TRBV18 . . CASSPARGASSYEQYF TGTGCCAGCTCACCCGCCAGGGGGGCGAGCTCCTACGAGCAGTACTTC
14 TRBJ2-1 TRBV5-4 . . CASSLRAGKGEQFF TGTGCCAGCAGCTTGAGGGCAGGGAAGGGCGAGCAGTTCTTC
14 TRBJ1-4 TRBV2 . TRBD1 CASTPDRGNEKLFF TGTGCCAGCACTCCGGACAGGGGTAATGAAAAACTGTTTTTT
17 TRBJ2-4 TRBV7-2 . TRBD2 CASSLDGTSGSKNIQYF TGTGCCAGCAGCTTGGACGGGACTAGCGGGAGTAAGAACATTCAGTACTTC
11 TRBJ2-3 TRBV29-1 . . CSVRRKDTQYF TGCAGCGTTAGGCGGAAGGATACGCAGTATTTT
15 TRBJ2-2 TRBV5-4 . TRBD1 CASSTGQGDTGELFF TGTGCCAGCAGCACCGGACAGGGAGACACCGGGGAGCTGTTTTTT
20 TRBJ2-1 TRBV19 . TRBD2 CASSKKRQGASGRAYNEQFF TGTGCCAGTAGTAAAAAACGACAGGGGGCTAGCGGGAGGGCCTACAATGAGCAGTTCTTC
15 TRBJ1-5 TRBV6-5 once TRBD1 CASRQTGHLPQPQHF TGTGCCAGCAGACAGACAGGGCACCTACCTCAGCCCCAGCATTTT
14 TRBJ2-3 TRBV6-5 . TRBD2 CASLAGGRPDTQYF TGTGCCAGTTTAGCGGGAGGGCGCCCAGATACGCAGTATTTT
14 TRBJ1-5 TRBV30 . TRBD1 CAWRGQGRNQPQHF TGTGCCTGGAGGGGACAGGGTCGAAATCAGCCCCAGCATTTT
11 TRBJ2-1 TRBV20-1 . . CSAGVTREQFF TGCAGTGCAGGGGTGACCCGGGAGCAGTTCTTC
14 TRBJ1-4 TRBV30 . . CAWSVTGLGEKLFF TGTGCCTGGAGCGTCACAGGGCTTGGTGAAAAACTGTTTTTT
14 TRBJ2-2 TRBV7-9 . . CASNVAGNTGELFF TGTGCCAGCAACGTGGCAGGGAACACCGGGGAGCTGTTTTTT
16 TRBJ1-6 TRBV5-1 . TRBD1 CASSLAVTGGGSPLHF TGCGCCAGCAGCTTGGCCGTGACAGGGGGTGGGTCACCCCTCCACTTT
13 TRBJ1-5 TRBV7-6 . . CASSFGSNQPQHF TGTGCCAGCAGCTTTGGCAGCAATCAGCCCCAGCATTTT
14 TRBJ2-7 TRBV5-1 . . CASSRWRVDYEQYF TGCGCCAGCAGCCGGTGGCGGGTAGACTACGAGCAGTACTTC
14 TRBJ1-1 TRBV5-1 . . CASSDPGTNTEAFF TGCGCCAGCAGTGACCCGGGAACAAACACTGAAGCTTTCTTT
16 TRBJ2-4 TRBV5-1 once TRBD1 CASSLGTGVAKNIQYF TGCGCCAGCAGCTTGGGGACAGGGGTTGCCAAAAACATTCAGTACTTC
13 TRBJ2-7 TRBV3-1/TRBV3-2 . . CASSQGQGYEQYF TGTGCCAGCAGCCAAGGGCAGGGCTACGAGCAGTACTTC
14 TRBJ2-2 TRBV7-3 few . CASSLRGNTGELFF TGTGCCAGCAGCTTACGCGGAAACACCGGGGAGCTGTTTTTT
16 TRBJ1-5 TRBV19 . . CASSIDGGYSNQPQHF TGTGCCAGTAGTATAGATGGCGGTTATAGCAATCAGCCCCAGCATTTT
13 TRBJ1-5 TRBV30 few TRBD1 CAWRGGGNQPQHF TGTGCCTGGAGAGGGGGCGGCAATCAGCCCCAGCATTTT
14 TRBJ1-5 TRBV2 few TRBD1 CASSAQGAWQPQHF TGTGCCAGCAGTGCCCAGGGGGCATGGCAGCCCCAGCATTTT
18 TRBJ2-1 TRBV7-9 once TRBD1 CASSYFQTGAISYNEQFF TGTGCCAGCAGCTACTTCCAGACAGGGGCAATTTCCTACAATGAGCAGTTCTTC
15 TRBJ2-7 TRBV25-1 few TRBD2 CASSEGGTSSYEQYF TGTGCCAGCAGTGAAGGGGGGACTAGCTCCTACGAGCAGTACTTC
13 TRBJ2-7 TRBV2 . . CASGVTGSYEQYF TGTGCCAGCGGGGTCACAGGCTCCTACGAGCAGTACTTC
17 TRBJ2-1 TRBV30 . TRBD2 CALSSGLAVFSYNEQFF TGTGCCCTTTCGAGCGGACTAGCGGTTTTCTCCTACAATGAGCAGTTCTTC
16 TRBJ1-5 TRBV27 few . CASSPHRDYSNQPQHF TGTGCCAGCAGTCCTCACAGGGATTATAGCAATCAGCCCCAGCATTTT
13 TRBJ2-1 TRBV5-1 . . CASSLIGQNEQFF TGCGCCAGCAGCTTGATAGGACAAAATGAGCAGTTCTTC
14 TRBJ2-1 TRBV9 . . CASSVVSTGDEQFF TGTGCCAGCAGCGTAGTTAGCACAGGCGATGAGCAGTTCTTC
16 TRBJ1-1 TRBV3-1/TRBV3-2 . . CASSQEGAVQNTEAFF TGTGCCAGCAGCCAAGAAGGGGCGGTACAAAACACTGAAGCTTTCTTT
15 TRBJ2-1 TRBV5-1 . TRBD2 CASSLSGRNYNEQFF TGCGCCAGCAGCCTTAGCGGGAGAAACTACAATGAGCAGTTCTTC
15 TRBJ1-4 TRBV19 . TRBD1 CASAGQGASREKLFF TGTGCCAGCGCGGGACAGGGGGCGTCTCGGGAAAAACTGTTTTTT
14 TRBJ1-4 TRBV5-1 . . CASSSTATNEKLFF TGCGCCAGCAGCTCCACAGCAACTAATGAAAAACTGTTTTTT
15 TRBJ1-5 TRBV30 . TRBD1 CAWSPDRGRVQPQHF TGTGCCTGGAGTCCTGACAGGGGGCGCGTTCAGCCCCAGCATTTT
15 TRBJ1-1 TRBV28 . TRBD1 CASSQGGQRMTEAFF TGTGCCAGCAGCCAAGGGGGACAGCGGATGACTGAAGCTTTCTTT